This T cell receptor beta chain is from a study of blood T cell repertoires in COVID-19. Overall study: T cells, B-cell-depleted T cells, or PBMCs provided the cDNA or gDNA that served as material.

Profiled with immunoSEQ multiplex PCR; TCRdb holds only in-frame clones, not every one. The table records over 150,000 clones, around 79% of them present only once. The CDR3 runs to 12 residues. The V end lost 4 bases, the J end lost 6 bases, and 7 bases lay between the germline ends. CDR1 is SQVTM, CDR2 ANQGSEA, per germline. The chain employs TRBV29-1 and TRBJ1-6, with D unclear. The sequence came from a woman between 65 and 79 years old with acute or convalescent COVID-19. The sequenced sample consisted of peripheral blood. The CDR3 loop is CSVGGANSPLHF. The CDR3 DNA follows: TGCAGCGTTGGGGGAGCTAATTCACCCCTCCACTTT.